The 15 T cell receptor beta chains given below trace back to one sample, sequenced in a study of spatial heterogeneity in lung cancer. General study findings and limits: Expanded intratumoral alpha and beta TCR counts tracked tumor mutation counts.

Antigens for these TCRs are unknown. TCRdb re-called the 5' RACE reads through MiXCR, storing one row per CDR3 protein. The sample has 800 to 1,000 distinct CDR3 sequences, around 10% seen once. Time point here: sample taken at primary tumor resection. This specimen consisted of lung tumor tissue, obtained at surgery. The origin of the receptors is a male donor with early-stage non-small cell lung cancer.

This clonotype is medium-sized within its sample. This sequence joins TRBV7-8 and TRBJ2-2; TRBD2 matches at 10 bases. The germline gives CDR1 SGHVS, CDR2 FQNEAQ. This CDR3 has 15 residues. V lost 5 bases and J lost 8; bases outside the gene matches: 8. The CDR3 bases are TGTGCCAGCAGCCAGCGGGAGGGCCCTTCGGGGGAGCTGTTTTTT. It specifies CASSQREGPSGELFF.

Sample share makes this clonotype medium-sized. CDR3 sequence (DNA): TGCAGTGCTAGAGGGGAGGACGAAAAACTGTTTTTT. It translates to CSARGEDEKLFF. This sequence joins TRBV20-1 and TRBJ1-4; unclear D gene. V shed 1 base and J shed 8 bases, with 8 bases lying between them. The CDR3 is 12 amino acids. Looked up from germline, CDR1 is DFQATT and CDR2 is SNEGSKA (reference sequence).

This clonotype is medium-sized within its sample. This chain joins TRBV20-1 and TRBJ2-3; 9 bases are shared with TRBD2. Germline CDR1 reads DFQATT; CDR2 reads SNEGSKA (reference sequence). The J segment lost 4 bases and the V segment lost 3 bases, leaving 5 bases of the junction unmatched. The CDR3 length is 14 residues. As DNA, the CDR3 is TGCAGTGCTAGTCTAGCGGGGAACTCAGATACGCAGTATTTT. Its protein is CSASLAGNSDTQYF.

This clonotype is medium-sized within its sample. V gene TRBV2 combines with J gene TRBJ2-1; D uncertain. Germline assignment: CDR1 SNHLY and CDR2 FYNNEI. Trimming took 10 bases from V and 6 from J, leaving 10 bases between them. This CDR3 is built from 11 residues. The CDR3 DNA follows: TGTGCCATCCAACTCCGCAATGAGCAGTTCTTC. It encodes CAIQLRNEQFF.

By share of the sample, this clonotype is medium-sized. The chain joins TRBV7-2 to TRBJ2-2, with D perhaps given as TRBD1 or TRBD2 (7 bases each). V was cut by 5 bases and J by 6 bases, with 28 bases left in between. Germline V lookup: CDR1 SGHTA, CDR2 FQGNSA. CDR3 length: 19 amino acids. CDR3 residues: CASSQPDRIFAGAAGELFF. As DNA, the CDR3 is TGTGCCAGCAGCCAACCGGACAGGATATTCGCGGGAGCTGCCGGGGAGCTGTTTTTT.

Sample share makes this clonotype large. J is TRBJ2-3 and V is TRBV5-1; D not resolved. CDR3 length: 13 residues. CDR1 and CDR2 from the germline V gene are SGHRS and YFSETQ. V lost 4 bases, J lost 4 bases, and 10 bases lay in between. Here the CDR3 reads CASSAGEADTQYF. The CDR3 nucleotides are TGCGCCAGCAGCGCAGGAGAGGCAGATACGCAGTATTTT.

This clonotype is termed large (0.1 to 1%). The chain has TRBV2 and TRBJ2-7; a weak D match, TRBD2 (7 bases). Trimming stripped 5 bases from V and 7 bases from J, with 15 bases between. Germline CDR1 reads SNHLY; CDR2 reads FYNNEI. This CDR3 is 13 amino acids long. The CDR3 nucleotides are TGTGCCAGCAGTCGCTCGGGGGGCGGGGAGCAGTACGTC. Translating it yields CASSRSGGGEQYV.

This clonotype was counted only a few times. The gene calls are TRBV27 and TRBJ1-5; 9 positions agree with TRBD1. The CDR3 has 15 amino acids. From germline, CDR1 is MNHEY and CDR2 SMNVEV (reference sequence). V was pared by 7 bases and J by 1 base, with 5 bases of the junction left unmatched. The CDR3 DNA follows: TGTGCCAGCAAGGCAGGGACAGGGAGCAATCAGCCCCAGCATTTT. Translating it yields CASKAGTGSNQPQHF.

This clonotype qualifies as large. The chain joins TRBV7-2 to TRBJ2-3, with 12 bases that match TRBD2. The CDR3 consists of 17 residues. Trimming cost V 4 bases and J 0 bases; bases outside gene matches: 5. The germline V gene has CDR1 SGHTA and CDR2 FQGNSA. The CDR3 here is CASSSGLAGSSTDTQYF. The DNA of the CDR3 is TGTGCCAGCAGCTCCGGACTAGCGGGGTCTAGCACAGATACGCAGTATTTT.

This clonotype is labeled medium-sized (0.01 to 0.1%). Written as DNA, the CDR3 is TGTGCCAGCAGCCAAGATGGGACAGAGAATTCACCCCTCCACTTT. Encoded protein: CASSQDGTENSPLHF. The chain combines TRBV4-2 with TRBJ1-6; TRBD1 matches at 7 bases. The CDR3 runs to 15 residues. Germline V lookup: CDR1 LGHNA, CDR2 YNFKEQ. V was clipped by 0 bases and J by 7 bases; unmatched bases: 3.

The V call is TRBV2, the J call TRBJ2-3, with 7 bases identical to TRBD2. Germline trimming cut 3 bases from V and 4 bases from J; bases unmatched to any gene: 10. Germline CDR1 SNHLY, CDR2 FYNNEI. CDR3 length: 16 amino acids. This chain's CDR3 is CASSDPASRGADTQYF. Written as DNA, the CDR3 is TGTGCCAGCAGTGACCCGGCTAGCCGGGGGGCAGATACGCAGTATTTT.

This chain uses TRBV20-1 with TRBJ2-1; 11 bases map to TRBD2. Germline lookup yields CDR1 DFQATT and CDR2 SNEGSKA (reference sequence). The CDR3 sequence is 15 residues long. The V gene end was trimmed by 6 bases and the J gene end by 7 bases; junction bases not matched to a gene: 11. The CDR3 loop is CSALGGSGRANEQFF. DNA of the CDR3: TGCAGTGCCCTCGGAGGTAGCGGGAGGGCGAATGAGCAGTTCTTC.

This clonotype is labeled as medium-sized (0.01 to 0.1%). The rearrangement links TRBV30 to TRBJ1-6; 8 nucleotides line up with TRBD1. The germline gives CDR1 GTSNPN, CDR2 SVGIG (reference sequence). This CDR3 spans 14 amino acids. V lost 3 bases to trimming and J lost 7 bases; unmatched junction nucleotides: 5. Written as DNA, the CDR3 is TGTGCCTGGAGCGGGGGACAGGACAATTCACCCCTCCACTTT. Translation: CAWSGGQDNSPLHF.

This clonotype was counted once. The CDR3: CSAKGQGESPLHF. The DNA for the CDR3 is TGCAGTGCTAAAGGACAGGGAGAGTCACCCCTCCACTTT. V is TRBV20-1 and J is TRBJ1-6; 8 positions agree with TRBD1. The V gene end was trimmed by 4 bases and the J gene end by 10 bases; junction bases not matched to a gene: 6. This CDR3 is built from 13 residues. Germline V gene sequence: CDR1 DFQATT, CDR2 SNEGSKA (reference sequence).

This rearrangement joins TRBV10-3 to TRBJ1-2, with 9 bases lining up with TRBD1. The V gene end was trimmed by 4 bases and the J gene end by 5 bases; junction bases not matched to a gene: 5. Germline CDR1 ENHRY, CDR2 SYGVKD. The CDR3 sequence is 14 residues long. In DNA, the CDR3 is TGTGCCATCAGTGGGGGACAGGGACCTTATGGCTACACCTTC. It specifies CAISGGQGPYGYTF.